Described below is a single T cell receptor beta chain sequence and its context. Its antigen remains unknown. At the Johns Hopkins FTIC core, DNA taken from cultured CD4+ T cells was sequenced by way of the Oncomine TCR Beta short-read assay. A single record per CDR3 protein comes from TCRdb applying MiXCR to the PCR reads. The table has around 20,000 distinct CDR3 sequences, roughly 42% seen once. Treatment denoted: roughly 11-day PBMC culture with coronavirus spike peptide pools or control peptides (ViraFEST assay). Expanded clonotypes were found by TCR sequencing after peptide-pool stimulation (ViraFEST). Wells that each held around 2 million PBMCs were cultured with around 9.4 IU/ml IL-2 and approximately 9.6 ug/ml peptide pools. This record comes from a study of vaccination and CD4 T cells after COVID-19. The overall study: Overlapping peptides of the spike proteins of SARS-CoV-2, HCoV-NL63, HCoV-OC43 and HCoV-229E were used for cell stimulation.

J gave up 6 bases and V 6 bases, and 10 bases lay outside the gene matches. Looked up from germline, CDR1 is MNHNS and CDR2 is SASEGT. CDR3 size: 15 residues. The receptor comes from a human donor who had recovered from COVID-19. Source: CD4+ T cells from blood, cultured in vitro, taken before SARS-CoV-2 vaccination. J is TRBJ2-7 and V is TRBV6-1, with 11 nucleotides matching TRBD2. For the CDR3, the DNA is TGTGCCAGCAGCCCCCTGGTGCTAGCGGGGGGCGAGCAGTACTTC. This encodes CASSPLVLAGGEQYF.